The entry that follows covers one T cell receptor (beta chain) sequence. How the authors handled the data: The authors estimated nucleated cell counts from reference gene primer amplification. Clones were sequenced by immunoSEQ multiplex PCR, and TCRdb holds only the in-frame ones, with some missing. V, J and clone size are those of that table, while D and trimming were read from the DNA. The data contain 120,000 or so clones, over 75% of them singletons. The data stem from a study of blood T cell repertoires in COVID-19. Germline CDR1 reads SGHTS; CDR2 reads YDEGEE. This CDR3 is built from 13 residues. The trim removed 2 bases at V and 6 bases at J, leaving 3 bases unmatched.

The gene calls are TRBV5-8 and TRBJ2-3, with 7 bases lining up with TRBD2. Sample: peripheral blood. This sequence originates from a man between 60 and 75 years old with acute or convalescent COVID-19. The CDR3, as DNA: TGTGCCAGCAGCTTTGGGACTACGGATACGCAGTATTTT. Encoded protein: CASSFGTTDTQYF.